The rows below give T cell receptor beta chains drawn from one sample of a study of shared clonotypes between healthy human individuals. Data came from immunoSEQ multiplex PCR; TCRdb stores just in-frame clones and leaves some out. Of approximately 1,000,000 clones in the sample, approximately 80% were seen once. The specimen sequenced was memory CD4+ T cells from PBMCs. The receptors shown here come from a man younger than 35 in good health. Some clones in this sample may be carry-over from other donors' samples. CDR3s include the opening cysteine and the closing phenylalanine or tryptophan. D genes are given only for firm matches. Not every row has a clone size; where given, it reads once, few, many or a size class.

D gene	J gene	clone size	V gene	CDR3 DNA	CDR3 protein
NA	TRBJ2-2	NA	TRBV15	TGTGCCACCAGCAGAGCTCTGGCCGGGGAGCTGTTTTTT	CATSRALAGELFF
TRBD1	TRBJ2-2	NA	TRBV29-1	TGCAGCGTGGTAGGACAGGGCAACGGGGAGCTGTTTTTT	CSVVGQGNGELFF
TRBD2	TRBJ2-3	NA	TRBV7-2	TGTGCCAGCAGCTGGCAGCGGGAGCGGATAGATACGCAGTATTTT	CASSWQRERIDTQYF
TRBD2	TRBJ2-7	few	TRBV9	TGTGCCAGCAGCGTAGGGGTAGCGGGAGGGCTCTACGAGCAGTACTTC	CASSVGVAGGLYEQYF
NA	TRBJ1-2	NA	TRBV7-9	TGTGCCAGCAGCTCCTCAAGAGGAGCTAACTATGGCTACACCTTC	CASSSSRGANYGYTF
NA	TRBJ2-3	NA	TRBV2	TGTGCCAGCAGTGAAGTGGGTTACACAGATACGCAGTATTTT	CASSEVGYTDTQYF
NA	TRBJ1-5	NA	TRBV30	TGTGCCTGGACTCCAGACGGTAATCAGCCCCAGCATTTT	CAWTPDGNQPQHF
TRBD2	TRBJ2-1	NA	TRBV7-8	TGTGCCAGCAGCCAAAGAGCCGCGGGAGTTGGCAATGAGCAGTTCTTC	CASSQRAAGVGNEQFF
NA	TRBJ2-5	NA	TRBV7-3	TGTGCCAGCAGCTTAACAGGGCTAGATGGGACCCAGTACTTC	CASSLTGLDGTQYF
NA	TRBJ1-5	few	TRBV19	TGTGCCAGTAGTATCCGCATGGGGAATCAGCCCCAGCATTTT	CASSIRMGNQPQHF
NA	TRBJ2-3	NA	TRBV7-2	TGTGCCAGCAGCTTGATAGCGGTCACAGATACGCAGTATTTT	CASSLIAVTDTQYF
TRBD2	TRBJ2-7	NA	TRBV30	TGTGCCTGGTCCTGGGGGGGCGAGCAGTACTTC	CAWSWGGEQYF
TRBD2	TRBJ2-1	few	TRBV28	TGTGCCAGCAGTCCGACTAGCGGAGTTAACAATGAGCAGTTCTTC	CASSPTSGVNNEQFF
NA	TRBJ1-3	few	TRBV28	TGTGCCAGCATTCCCGGACGTGCCGTCTCTGGAAACACCATATATTTT	CASIPGRAVSGNTIYF
NA	TRBJ2-7	many	TRBV5-1	TGCGCCAGCAGCTTACGTCAAGCGTCCTACGAGCAGTACTTC	CASSLRQASYEQYF
NA	TRBJ1-2	once	TRBV15	TGTGCCACCAGCACTTCCGGGGATAAGGTAGATACCTTC	CATSTSGDKVDTF
NA	TRBJ2-2	NA	TRBV28	TGTGCCAGCAGACCCACCAACGGAGGGACCGGGGAGCTGTTTTTT	CASRPTNGGTGELFF
TRBD1	TRBJ2-1	NA	TRBV6-5	TGTGCCAGCAGACAGGGGCACAATGAGCAGTTCTTC	CASRQGHNEQFF
NA	TRBJ1-2	NA	TRBV19	TGTGCCAGTAAACGAGATGACTCCCGGGGCTATGGCTACACCTTC	CASKRDDSRGYGYTF
TRBD2	TRBJ2-7	NA	TRBV7-6	TGTGCCAGCAGCTTAGCGGCGGGCGTAGCGGGAGGGCCGTTGTACTTC	CASSLAAGVAGGPLYF